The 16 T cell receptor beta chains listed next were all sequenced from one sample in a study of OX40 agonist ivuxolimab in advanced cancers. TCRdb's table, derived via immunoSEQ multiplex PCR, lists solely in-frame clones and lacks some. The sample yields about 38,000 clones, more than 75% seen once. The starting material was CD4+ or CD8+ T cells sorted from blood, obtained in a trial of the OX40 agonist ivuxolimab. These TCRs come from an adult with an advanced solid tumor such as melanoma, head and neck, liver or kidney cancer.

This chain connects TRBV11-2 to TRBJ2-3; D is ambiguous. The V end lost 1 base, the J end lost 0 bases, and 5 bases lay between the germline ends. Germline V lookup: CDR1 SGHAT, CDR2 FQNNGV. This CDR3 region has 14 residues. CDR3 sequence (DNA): TGTGCCAGCAGCTTAGGATGGAGCACAGATACGCAGTATTTT. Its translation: CASSLGWSTDTQYF. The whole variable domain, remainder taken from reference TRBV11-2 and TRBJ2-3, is EAGVAQSPRYKIIEKRQSVAFWCNPISGHATLYWYQQILGQGPKLLIQFQNNGVVDDSQLPKDRFSAERLKGVDSTLKIQPAKLEDSAVYLCASSLGWSTDTQYFGPGTRLTVL.

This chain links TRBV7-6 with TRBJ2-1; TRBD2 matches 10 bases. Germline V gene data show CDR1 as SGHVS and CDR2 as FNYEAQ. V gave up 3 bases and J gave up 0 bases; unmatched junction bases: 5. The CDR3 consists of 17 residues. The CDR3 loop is CASSFTSGDSSYNEQFF. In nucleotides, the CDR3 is TGTGCCAGCAGCTTCACTAGCGGGGATAGCTCCTACAATGAGCAGTTCTTC. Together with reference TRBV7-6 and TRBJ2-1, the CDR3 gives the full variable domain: GAGVSQSPRYKVTKRGQDVALRCDPISGHVSLYWYRQALGQGPEFLTYFNYEAQQDKSGLPNDRFSAERPEGSISTLTIQRTEQRDSAMYRCASSFTSGDSSYNEQFFGPGTRLTVL.

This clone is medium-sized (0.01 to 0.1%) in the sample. CDR3 residues: CASTKKSNQPQHF. Here the CDR3 DNA reads TGTGCCAGCACCAAGAAAAGCAATCAGCCCCAGCATTTT. The rearrangement links TRBV6-6 to TRBJ1-5; D remains unclear. The CDR3 totals 13 residues. Germline CDR1 is MNHNY and CDR2 is SVGAGI (reference sequence). V was shortened by 7 bases and J by 1 base, with 8 bases between the two germline ends.

Here the CDR3 DNA reads TGTGCCAGCACCGCGCAGACCACATTGTTCTTC. It specifies CASTAQTTLFF. The chain couples TRBV11-2 to TRBJ2-1; D is unresolved. V was clipped by 7 bases and J by 15 bases, with 16 bases between them. The CDR3 length is 11 residues. Germline-derived CDR1 and CDR2 are SGHAT and FQNNGV.

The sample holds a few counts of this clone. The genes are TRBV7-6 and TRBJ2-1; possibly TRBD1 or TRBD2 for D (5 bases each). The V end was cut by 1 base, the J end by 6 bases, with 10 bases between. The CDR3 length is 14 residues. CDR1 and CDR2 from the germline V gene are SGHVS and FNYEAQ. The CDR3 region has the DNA TGTGCCAGCAGCTTAGGGACGGGACGCAATGAGCAGTTCTTC. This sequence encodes CASSLGTGRNEQFF. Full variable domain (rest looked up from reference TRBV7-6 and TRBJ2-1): GAGVSQSPRYKVTKRGQDVALRCDPISGHVSLYWYRQALGQGPEFLTYFNYEAQQDKSGLPNDRFSAERPEGSISTLTIQRTEQRDSAMYRCASSLGTGRNEQFFGPGTRLTVL.

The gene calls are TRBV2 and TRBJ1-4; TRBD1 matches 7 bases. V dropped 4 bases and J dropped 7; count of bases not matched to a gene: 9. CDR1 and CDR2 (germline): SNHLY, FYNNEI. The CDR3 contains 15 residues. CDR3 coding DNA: TGTGCCAGCAGTGTCCGACAGGGCAAGGGTGAAAAACTGTTTTTT. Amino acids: CASSVRQGKGEKLFF.

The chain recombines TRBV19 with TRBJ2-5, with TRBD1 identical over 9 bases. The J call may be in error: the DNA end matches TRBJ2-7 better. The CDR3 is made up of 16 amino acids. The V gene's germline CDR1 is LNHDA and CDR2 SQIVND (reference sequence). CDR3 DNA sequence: TGTGCCAGTAGATGGGGGCACGGACAGGGGATTTACGAGCAGTACTTC. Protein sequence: CASRWGHGQGIYEQYF.

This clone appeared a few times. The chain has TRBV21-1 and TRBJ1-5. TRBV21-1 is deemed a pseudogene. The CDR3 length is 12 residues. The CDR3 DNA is TGTGCCAGCAGCCCTCGCAATCAGCCCCAGCATTTT. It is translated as CASSPRNQPQHF.

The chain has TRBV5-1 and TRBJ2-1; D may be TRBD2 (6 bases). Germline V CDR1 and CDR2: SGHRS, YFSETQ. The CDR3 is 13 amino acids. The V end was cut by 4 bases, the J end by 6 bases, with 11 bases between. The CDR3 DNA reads TGCGCCAGCAGCGGGGGGTCAGTCAATGAGCAGTTCTTC. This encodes CASSGGSVNEQFF.

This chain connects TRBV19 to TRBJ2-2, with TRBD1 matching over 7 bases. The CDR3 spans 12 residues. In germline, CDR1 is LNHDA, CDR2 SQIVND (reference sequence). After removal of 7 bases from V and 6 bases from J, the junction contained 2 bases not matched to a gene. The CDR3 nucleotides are TGTGCCAGTAACCAGGGGGCCGGGGAGCTGTTTTTT. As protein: CASNQGAGELFF.

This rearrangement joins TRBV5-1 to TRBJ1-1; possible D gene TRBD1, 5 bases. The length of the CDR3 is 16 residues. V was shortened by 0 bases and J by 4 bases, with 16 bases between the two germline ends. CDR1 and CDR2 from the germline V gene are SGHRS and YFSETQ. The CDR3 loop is CASSLAGWGSGTEAFF. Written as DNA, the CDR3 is TGCGCCAGCAGCTTGGCGGGTTGGGGGTCTGGCACTGAAGCTTTCTTT.

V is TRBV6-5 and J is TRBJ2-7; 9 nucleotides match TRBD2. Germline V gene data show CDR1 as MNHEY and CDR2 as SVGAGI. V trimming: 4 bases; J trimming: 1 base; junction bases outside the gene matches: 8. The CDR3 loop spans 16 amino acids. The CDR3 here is CASSSIGLALSYEQYF. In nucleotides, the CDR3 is TGTGCCAGCAGTTCGATCGGACTAGCGTTATCCTACGAGCAGTACTTC.

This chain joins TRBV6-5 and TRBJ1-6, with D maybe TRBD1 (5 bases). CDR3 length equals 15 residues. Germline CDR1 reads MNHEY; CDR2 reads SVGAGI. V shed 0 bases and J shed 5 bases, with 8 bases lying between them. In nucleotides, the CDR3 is TGTGCCAGCAGTTACTCCGACAGAAATAATTCACCCCTCCACTTT. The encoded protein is CASSYSDRNNSPLHF.

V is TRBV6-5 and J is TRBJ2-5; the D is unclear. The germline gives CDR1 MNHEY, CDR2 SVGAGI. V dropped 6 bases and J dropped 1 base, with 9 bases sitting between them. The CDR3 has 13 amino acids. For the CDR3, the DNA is TGTGCCAGCAGGAGAGGCACCCAAGAGACCCAGTACTTC. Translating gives CASRRGTQETQYF.

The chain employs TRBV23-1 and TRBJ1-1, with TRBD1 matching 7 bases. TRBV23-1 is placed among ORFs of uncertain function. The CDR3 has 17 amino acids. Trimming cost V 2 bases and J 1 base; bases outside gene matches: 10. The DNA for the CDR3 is TGCGCCAGCAGTCAACGCCGGGACAGTTGCTCGAACACTGAAGCTTTCTTT. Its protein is CASSQRRDSCSNTEAFF.

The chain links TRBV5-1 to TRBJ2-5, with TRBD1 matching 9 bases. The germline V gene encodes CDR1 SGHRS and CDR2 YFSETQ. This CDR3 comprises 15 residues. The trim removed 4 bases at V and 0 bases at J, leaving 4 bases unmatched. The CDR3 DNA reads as TGCGCCAGCAGCCGGACAGGGGAGTACCAAGAGACCCAGTACTTC. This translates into CASSRTGEYQETQYF.